The 19 T cell receptor beta chains presented below share a single source sample, sequenced in a study of Ad26.COV2.S vaccination and SARS-CoV-2 variants. Treatment given: some 20 received Ad26.COV2.S at low or high dose, single or two shots; a few received placebo; per-sample allocation not given. Sampling took place 63 days after the first vaccine or placebo injection. Only in-frame clones appear in the TCRdb table, and some are missing; sequencing was by immunoSEQ multiplex PCR. This table has some 390,000 clones, around 89% appearing once. The sequenced sample was peripheral blood, obtained in a trial of Ad26.COV2.S vaccine versus placebo. Receptors were obtained from a person aged 18-60 years who received the Ad26.COV2.S COVID-19 vaccine or a placebo.

This clone was recorded a few times. The V call is TRBV15, the J call TRBJ1-5; a weak D match, TRBD1 (5 bases). Germline CDR1 reads LNHNV; CDR2 reads YYDKDF (reference sequence). The CDR3 totals 15 residues. V was cut by 5 bases and J by 2 bases, with 13 bases left in between. This CDR3 is CATSSLIRGNQPQHF. The DNA of the CDR3 is TGTGCCACCAGCTCCCTCATCAGGGGCAATCAGCCCCAGCATTTT. Looking up the rest from reference TRBV15 and TRBJ1-5 gives the full variable domain: DAMVIQNPRYQVTQFGKPVTLSCSQTLNHNVMYWYQQKSSQAPKLLFHYYDKDFNNEADTPDNFQSRRPNTSFCFLDIRSPGLGDTAMYLCATSSLIRGNQPQHFGDGTRLSIL.

J is TRBJ1-2 and V is TRBV6-5; D remains unclear. The CDR3 sequence is 14 residues long. The germline gives CDR1 MNHEY, CDR2 SVGAGI. V gave up 6 bases and J gave up 4 bases, with 15 bases separating them. Here the CDR3 reads CASSNTGALYGYTF. The CDR3 coding sequence is TGTGCCAGCAGCAACACGGGAGCCCTCTATGGCTACACCTTC.

This chain joins TRBV11-3 and TRBJ2-3; D gene uncertain. Germline assignment: CDR1 SGHNT and CDR2 YENEEA. With 5 bases removed from V and 1 base from J, the gap between germline ends came to 7 bases. The CDR3 contains 13 residues. CDR3 nucleotides: TGTGCCAGCAGCAAAAGCGGCACAGATACGCAGTATTTT. This gives the protein CASSKSGTDTQYF.

The chain has TRBV18 and TRBJ1-1; D ambiguous. V was shortened by 5 bases and J by 5 bases, with 9 bases between the two germline ends. From germline, CDR1 is KGHSH and CDR2 LQKENI. The CDR3 runs to 12 residues. In nucleotides, the CDR3 is TGTGCCAGCTCAAAGAGTGGAACTGAAGCTTTCTTT. It specifies CASSKSGTEAFF.

V usage is TRBV2 and J usage is TRBJ2-7; the match to TRBD2 covers 14 bases. The ends lost 7 bases at V and 1 base at J; junction bases unmatched: 12. The CDR3 runs 18 residues. Germline V gene lookup returns CDR1 SNHLY and CDR2 FYNNEI. CDR3 DNA sequence: TGTGCCAGCACCCGAATACGGACTAGCGGGAGGAGATCCTACGAGCAGTACTTC. This sequence encodes CASTRIRTSGRRSYEQYF.

V usage is TRBV28 and J usage is TRBJ2-7; TRBD1 aligns across 7 bases. The junction had 14 bases not matched to a gene; V was cut back by 5 bases and J by 4 bases. Germline CDR1 and CDR2: MDHEN and SYDVKM. The CDR3 is 16 amino acids. DNA of the CDR3: TGTGCCAGCAGTCCATCCGGGACAGATTGGAGGTACGAGCAGTACTTC. Translation gives CASSPSGTDWRYEQYF.

The V gene is TRBV3-1 (or the pseudogene TRBV3-2), the J gene TRBJ2-4; D not certain. This CDR3 region has 16 residues. The V gene's germline CDR1 is LGHDT and CDR2 YNNKEL (reference sequence). With 0 bases removed from V and 4 bases from J, the gap between germline ends came to 13 bases. CDR3 residues: CASSQDSPLRKNIQYF. DNA for the CDR3: TGTGCCAGCAGCCAAGATTCCCCCCTGAGGAAAAACATTCAGTACTTC.

V is TRBV6-4 and J is TRBJ2-2, with D maybe TRBD1 (6 bases). Trimming pared 8 bases from V and 6 bases from J, leaving 16 bases between. This CDR3 comprises 14 residues. CDR1 MRHNA and CDR2 SNTAGT come from the germline V gene. The CDR3 coding sequence is TGTGCCAGCCGACCCGGACAGAGCGCCGGGGAGCTGTTTTTT. As protein: CASRPGQSAGELFF.

The chain employs TRBV5-1 and TRBJ2-2; D call uncertain. The CDR3 is 15 residues long. Deletions cut 0 bases from V and 2 bases from J, with 8 bases between. CDR1 and CDR2 from the germline V gene are SGHRS and YFSETQ. CDR3 DNA: TGCGCCAGCAGCTTGGGTCCGGCTAACACCGGGGAGCTGTTTTTT. Its translation: CASSLGPANTGELFF.

On this clone itself: The sample carries other DNA sequences with the same CDR3. This sequence joins TRBV30 and TRBJ2-5; D gene uncertain. V was cut by 0 bases and J by 2 bases, with 1 base left in between. The germline V gene has CDR1 GTSNPN and CDR2 SVGIG (reference sequence). The CDR3 totals 11 residues. The CDR3 sequence is CAWSVQETQYF. The CDR3 region has the DNA TGTGCCTGGAGTGTTCAAGAGACCCAGTACTTC.

The V gene is TRBV5-5, the J gene TRBJ2-3; TRBD2 is a possible D gene (6 bases). V shed 4 bases and J shed 0 bases, with 12 bases lying between them. Germline V lookup: CDR1 SGHKS, CDR2 YYEKEE (reference sequence). This CDR3 region has 15 residues. CDR3 DNA sequence: TGTGCCAGCAGCCGATTAGCGGAAAGCACAGATACGCAGTATTTT. It is translated as CASSRLAESTDTQYF.

This clone occurred once. The V gene is TRBV28, the J gene TRBJ1-6, with D possibly being TRBD1 (6 bases). Trimming cost V 2 bases and J 8 bases, with 22 bases left between them. The CDR3 spans 18 residues. Germline V gene data show CDR1 as MDHEN and CDR2 as SYDVKM. CDR3: CASSLRGQGLHWDSPLHF. CDR3 nucleotide sequence: TGTGCCAGCAGTTTACGGGGGCAGGGACTGCATTGGGATTCACCCCTCCACTTT.

Only a few counts were recorded for this clone. The V gene is TRBV6-2 or TRBV6-3, the J gene TRBJ1-1; a weak D match, TRBD1 (5 bases). Germline CDR1 MNHEY, CDR2 SVGEGT. Deletions cut 3 bases from V and 8 bases from J, with 13 bases between. The CDR3 consists of 13 residues. The CDR3 coding sequence is TGTGCCAGCAGTTATCCCGGGACTCCAGAAGCTTTCTTT. The encoded protein is CASSYPGTPEAFF.

Only a few counts were recorded for this clone. The genes are TRBV7-8 and TRBJ1-6; D gene uncertain. The germline V gene encodes CDR1 SGHVS and CDR2 FQNEAQ. The CDR3 loop spans 14 amino acids. Trimming took off 1 base at V and 10 bases at J, with 11 bases between the two ends. CDR3 coding DNA: TGTGCCAGCAGCTTAGGGCAGTCCGAATCACCCCTCCACTTT. This encodes CASSLGQSESPLHF.

The chain combines TRBV6-5 with TRBJ2-2, with D tentatively TRBD2 (6 bases). Trimming removed 1 base from V and 7 bases from J, with 10 bases in between. The CDR3 runs 14 residues. In germline, CDR1 is MNHEY, CDR2 SVGAGI. CDR3 bases: TGTGCCAGCAGTTACTACGGGGGAAACGGGGAGCTGTTTTTT. Encoded protein: CASSYYGGNGELFF.

The chain joins TRBV3-1 (or the pseudogene TRBV3-2) to TRBJ1-4; the D is unclear. From germline, CDR1 is LGHDT and CDR2 YNNKEL (reference sequence). The CDR3 totals 17 residues. The V end was cut by 0 bases, the J end by 0 bases, with 11 bases between. The DNA for the CDR3 is TGTGCCAGCAGCCAAGAGATCCCGTTTGCAACTAATGAAAAACTGTTTTTT. It specifies CASSQEIPFATNEKLFF.

This chain links TRBV12-5 with TRBJ2-1; TRBD2 agrees at 8 bases. The J segment lost 9 bases and the V segment lost 2 bases, leaving 6 bases of the junction unmatched. Germline lookup yields CDR1 LGHNT and CDR2 FRNRAP. The CDR3 is 14 residues long. CDR3 region: CASGLSGGGFEQFF. Written as DNA, the CDR3 is TGTGCTAGTGGTTTGAGCGGGGGCGGGTTTGAGCAGTTCTTC.

The chain couples TRBV19 to TRBJ2-1; D gene unclear. The CDR3 loop spans 12 amino acids. The V gene's germline CDR1 is LNHDA and CDR2 SQIVND (reference sequence). V shed 0 bases and J shed 9 bases, with 6 bases lying between them. The CDR3 region has the DNA TGTGCCAGTAGTATAGATCCGGGTGAGCAGTTCTTC. It yields the protein CASSIDPGEQFF.

The chain employs TRBV4-1 and TRBJ2-7; no definite D call. CDR1 and CDR2 (germline): MGHRA, YSYEKL. V lost 0 bases to trimming and J lost 0 bases, with 9 bases between them. This CDR3 has 15 residues. CDR3 amino acids: CASSQEQTPSYEQYF. For the CDR3, the DNA is TGCGCCAGCAGCCAAGAACAGACCCCCTCCTACGAGCAGTACTTC.